Only one count was recorded for the clone carrying this TCR beta chain. Antigen specificity is unknown. The sample comes from a study of graft-versus-host responses after intestinal transplantation. Study context: Multivisceral, liver-intestinal, or isolated intestinal transplants were performed in recipients. Whole-study findings and limits: Where graft-donor T cell macrochimerism was present, patients had high graft-versus-host to host-versus-graft clonal ratios in allografts.

Trimming stripped 3 bases from V and 1 base from J, with 10 bases between. CDR3 length equals 15 residues. The germline V gene has CDR1 ENHRY and CDR2 SYGVKD. The table came from immunoSEQ multiplex PCR; TCRdb's copy has only in-frame clones and leaves some out. Of some 35,000 clones detected, roughly 94% appear once; the ten largest clones hold about 0.2%. This sequence was found in a human donor who was the organ donor for an intestinal transplant. The V call is TRBV10-3, the J call TRBJ1-5; D may be TRBD1 (5 bases). This specimen was unstimulated CD4+ T cells sorted from spleen or lymph node cells, taken before transplant. CDR3 nucleotides: TGTGCCATCAGTGAAGGTAGGGACAGCAATCAGCCCCAGCATTTT. It specifies CAISEGRDSNQPQHF.